The 2 T cell receptor beta chains presented below share a single source sample, sequenced in a study of chemoradiotherapy in HPV16-positive cancers. The protocol was immunoSEQ multiplex PCR, while the TCRdb copy is restricted to in-frame clones and leaves out a portion. Of 9,000 to 10,000 clones detected, 80% to 85% appear once; the ten largest clones hold approximately 2.4%. The specimen was blood, collected from a patient who underwent chemoradiotherapy. Source of these receptors: a human donor with HPV-associated anogenital cancer.

The rearrangement uses TRBV4-3 and TRBJ1-2; 7 bases match TRBD1. V shed 3 bases and J 4 bases; nucleotides not matched to a gene: 5. The CDR3 loop spans 14 amino acids. CDR1 and CDR2 from the germline V gene are LGHNA and YSLEER. For the CDR3, the DNA is TGCGCCAGCAGCCAGAGGCAGGGGGTCTATGGCTACACCTTC. Translating gives CASSQRQGVYGYTF.

This clone was detected only a few times. The V gene is TRBV18, the J gene TRBJ1-6; D unclear. Trimming stripped 6 bases from V and 7 bases from J, with 7 bases between. The CDR3 sequence is 12 residues long. The germline V gene has CDR1 KGHSH and CDR2 LQKENI. The CDR3 spells CASSWENSPLHF. CDR3 bases: TGTGCCAGCTCCTGGGAGAATTCACCCCTCCACTTT.